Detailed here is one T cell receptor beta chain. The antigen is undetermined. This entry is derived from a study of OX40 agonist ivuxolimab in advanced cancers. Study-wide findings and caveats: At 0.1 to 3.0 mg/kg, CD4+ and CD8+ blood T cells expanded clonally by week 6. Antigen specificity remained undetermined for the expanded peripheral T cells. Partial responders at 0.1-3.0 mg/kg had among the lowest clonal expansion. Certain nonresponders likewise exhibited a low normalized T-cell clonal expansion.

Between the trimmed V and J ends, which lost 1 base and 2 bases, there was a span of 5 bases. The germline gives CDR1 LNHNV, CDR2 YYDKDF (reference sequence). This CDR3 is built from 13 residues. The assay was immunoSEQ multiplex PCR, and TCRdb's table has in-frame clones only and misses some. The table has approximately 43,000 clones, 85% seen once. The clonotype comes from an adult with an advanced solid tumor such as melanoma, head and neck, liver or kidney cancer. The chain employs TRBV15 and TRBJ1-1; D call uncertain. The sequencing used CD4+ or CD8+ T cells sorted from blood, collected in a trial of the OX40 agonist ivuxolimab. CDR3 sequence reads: CATSRVINTEAFF. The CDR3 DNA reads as TGTGCCACCAGCAGAGTTATAAACACTGAAGCTTTCTTT.